The text below deals with one T cell receptor (beta chain). Its antigen is currently unknown. At one of its ends the junction is not consistent with the germline gene, which may arise from a read error. This specimen comes from a study of shared clonotypes between healthy human individuals. At the level of the study: Every donor yielded three CD4 naive, three CD4 memory, two CD8 naive and one CD8 memory plate. Whole-study findings and limits: Compared with clonotypes that all four donors shared, non-shared clonotypes had lower generation probabilities.

CD45RO negativity and positive selection for CCR7 defined naive CD8 cells, a population that excluded terminally differentiated effector memory CD45RA+ cells. This was a deep-level run. Replicate PCRs run on sorted subsets employed 200 ng DNA, 25,000 to 35,000 T cell genomes. The data were produced by immunoSEQ multiplex PCR, yet TCRdb's version contains in-frame clones alone and is incomplete. The data show about 800,000 clones, with about 96% seen just once and around 0.25% held by the top ten. The CDR3 runs 12 residues. The J gene is TRBJ2-1, the V gene TRBV23-1; 7 bases map to TRBD1. TRBV23-1 is an ORF, and what it does is uncertain. The clonotype comes from a man younger than 40 in good health. Sequenced: naive CD8+ T cells sorted from blood. CDR3 residues: CASILSPGQRVF. The DNA of the CDR3 is TGCGCCAGCATCCTCTCACCGGGACAGAGGGTCTTC.